A selection of T cell receptor beta chains follows, all from one sample in a study of Ad26.COV2.S vaccination and SARS-CoV-2 variants. Produced via immunoSEQ multiplex PCR; TCRdb's table is partial and in-frame only. The data show 500,000 or so clones, about 91% seen once. The sequencing used peripheral blood, collected in a trial of Ad26.COV2.S vaccine versus placebo. The receptors originated from a person aged 18-60 years who received the Ad26.COV2.S COVID-19 vaccine or a placebo. CDR3s include the opening cysteine and the closing phenylalanine or tryptophan. A D gene is named only where the DNA matches it firmly. The size field is filled for only some rows; it gives once, few, many or a size class.

>TRBV27|TRBD1|TRBJ1-5|once
TGTGCCAGCAGTTTAATAGGGACAGCAAGCAATCAGCCCCAGCATTTT
CASSLIGTASNQPQHF
>TRBV6-5|NA|TRBJ1-2|NA
TGTGCCAGCAGTTACTCGACATTCCTGGCAAATGGCTACACCTTC
CASSYSTFLANGYTF
>TRBV5-1|NA|TRBJ1-2|few
TGCGCCAGCAGCTTCGGGTTTTACTATGGCTACACCTTC
CASSFGFYYGYTF
>TRBV2|NA|TRBJ2-1|NA
TGTGCCAGCAGTGGTCAGGGCTCCTACAATGAGCAGTTCTTC
CASSGQGSYNEQFF
>TRBV3-1/TRBV3-2|NA|TRBJ2-1|NA
TGTGCCAGCAGCCAAGGTCCACCCCCCCCCTACAATGAGCAGTTCTTC
CASSQGPPPPYNEQFF
>TRBV5-5|TRBD2|TRBJ2-7|NA
TGTGCCAGCAGCCTCGGGACTAGCGGGGGGGCCTTAGTCTTGGAGCAGTACTTC
CASSLGTSGGALVLEQYF
>TRBV7-2|NA|TRBJ2-5|NA
TGTGCCAGCAGCTCCCCGCGGAGAGGAGAGACCCAGTACTTC
CASSSPRRGETQYF
>TRBV7-3|TRBD1|TRBJ1-1|NA
TGTGCCAGCAGCTGGACAGGGGCCACAATGAACACTGAAGCTTTCTTT
CASSWTGATMNTEAFF
>TRBV29-1|NA|TRBJ1-2|NA
TGCAGCGTTGTAGCAGGCCCCTATGGCTACACCTTC
CSVVAGPYGYTF
>TRBV4-2|TRBD2|TRBJ2-2|NA
TGTGCCAGCAGCCAACCCGGGAATCGACTAGCCGCCGGGGAGCTGTTTTTT
CASSQPGNRLAAGELFF
>TRBV27|TRBD2|TRBJ2-1|once
TGTGCCAGCAGTGTCCTAGCGGCTACCTACAATGAGCAGTTCTTC
CASSVLAATYNEQFF
>TRBV5-5|NA|TRBJ2-7|NA
TGTGCCAGCAGCTTGCCTATGCGACGGGGAGTTTACGAGCAGTACTTC
CASSLPMRRGVYEQYF
>TRBV28|TRBD1|TRBJ1-4|NA
TGTGCCAGCGGGCCATCGGACAGGGTGGGTTCGGCTGAAAAACTGTTTTTT
CASGPSDRVGSAEKLFF
>TRBV6-5|TRBD2|TRBJ2-2|once
TGTGCCAGCAGGACAGCGGGAGGCACCGGGGAGCTGTTTTTT
CASRTAGGTGELFF
>TRBV28|TRBD1|TRBJ1-4|NA
TGTGCCAGCAGTTCCGGGACAGGGTTTTTAAAACTGTTTTTT
CASSSGTGFLKLFF
>TRBV2|TRBD2|TRBJ2-1|NA
TGTGCCAGCAGTGTCGAGGCGGGAGGTTTTGATGAGCAGTTCTTC
CASSVEAGGFDEQFF
>TRBV19|NA|TRBJ1-2|NA
TGTGCCAGTAGTACCCCCCAGAGGGATGGATTGGCCTACACCTTC
CASSTPQRDGLAYTF
>TRBV18|TRBD2|TRBJ2-3|once
TGTGCCAGCTCACCACCCGTTTTAGCGGGATCCCCGGGGGATACGCAGTATTTT
CASSPPVLAGSPGDTQYF
>TRBV7-8|NA|TRBJ1-2|once
TGTGCCAGCAGCTTAGTGCGAAACAGTATCTATGGCTACACCTTC
CASSLVRNSIYGYTF
>TRBV21-1|NA|TRBJ2-7|few
TGTGCCAGCAGCAACGGGAGGGGGCGGAACGAGCAGTACTTC
CASSNGRGRNEQYF
>TRBV5-4|NA|TRBJ1-4|NA
TGTGCCAGCAGCTTGGCAGGAGATGAAAAACTGTTTTTT
CASSLAGDEKLFF
>TRBV28|NA|TRBJ1-6|NA
TGTGCCAGCAGTTTAAGGGGGGTAGGGGACTATAATTCACCCCTCCACTTT
CASSLRGVGDYNSPLHF
>TRBV5-6|TRBD1|TRBJ1-3|NA
TGTGCCAGCAGCTTGGTCCGGACAGGATATCGCACCATATATTTT
CASSLVRTGYRTIYF
>TRBV7-3|TRBD2|TRBJ2-1|NA
TGTGCCAGCAGCTTAATCGGTAGCGGGAGGAGTGAGCAGTTCTTC
CASSLIGSGRSEQFF
>TRBV25-1|TRBD1|TRBJ1-1|NA
TGTGCCAGCAGTGACTCGAGACAGGGGAACACTGAAGCTTTCTTT
CASSDSRQGNTEAFF
>TRBV6-5|NA|TRBJ1-6|NA
TGTGCCAGCAGGGTAGACTATTCAGGTTCACCCCTCCACTTT
CASRVDYSGSPLHF
>TRBV6-2/TRBV6-3|TRBD2|TRBJ2-4|NA
TGTGCCAGCAGTTACGGGGGGGAGGGTTACGTCCAAAACATTCAGTACTTC
CASSYGGEGYVQNIQYF
>TRBV7-2|NA|TRBJ2-1|NA
TGTGCCAGCAGCTTAGTTTGGCACACCAACAATGAGCAGTTCTTC
CASSLVWHTNNEQFF
>TRBV6-5|TRBD1|TRBJ2-7|NA
TGTGCCAGCAGTCCCCACACAGGGGGCTACGAGCAGTACTTC
CASSPHTGGYEQYF
>TRBV7-7|TRBD1|TRBJ2-1|NA
TGTGCTAGCAGCCCAATTTTCCCGGTGGACAGGGACAATGAGCAGTTCTTC
CASSPIFPVDRDNEQFF
>TRBV28|NA|TRBJ1-6|NA
TGTGCCAGCAGAACTTACAGGGATAATTCACCCCTCCACTTT
CASRTYRDNSPLHF
>TRBV30|TRBD1|TRBJ2-5|NA
TGTGCCTGGACTTTAAAACCGGGACAGAAGAGAGAGACCCAGTACTTC
CAWTLKPGQKRETQYF
>TRBV7-8|NA|TRBJ2-3|NA
TGTGCCAGCAGCTCCAAGGGGACAGATACGCAGTATTTT
CASSSKGTDTQYF
>TRBV18|NA|TRBJ1-3|NA
TGTGCCAGCTCACCCCTCCTGACAGCTGGAAACACCATATATTTT
CASSPLLTAGNTIYF
>TRBV6-2/TRBV6-3|TRBD2|TRBJ2-1|once
TGTGCCAGCAGTCCCGCGGGACTAAGGGGCTACAATGAGCAGTTCTTC
CASSPAGLRGYNEQFF